These 27 T cell receptor beta chains were sequenced from one sample in a study of identical twins. TCRdb independently ran MiXCR on the 5' RACE reads; one entry per CDR3 protein. The sample has hundreds of thousands of distinct CDR3 sequences, 21% seen once. The data were also submitted as part of a second study, on T cells expressing NK-cell markers.

Sequenced material: PBMCs. The receptors come from a woman aged 18 to 35 in good health.

The V and J genes are TRBV7-9 and TRBJ2-7; 8 nucleotides align to TRBD2. Unmatched junction bases numbered 11, after V lost 5 bases and J lost 8 bases. This CDR3 spans 14 amino acids. The germline gives CDR1 SEHNR, CDR2 FQNEAQ (reference sequence). The CDR3 spells CASSALAGGGKQYF. The CDR3 DNA is TGTGCCAGCAGCGCCCTGGCGGGGGGCGGGAAGCAGTACTTC. The entire variable domain, with the rest obtained from reference TRBV7-9 and TRBJ2-7, is as follows: DTGVSQNPRHKITKRGQNVTFRCDPISEHNRLYWYRQTLGQGPEFLTYFQNEAQLEKSRLLSDRFSAERPKGSFSTLEIQRTEQGDSAMYLCASSALAGGGKQYFGPGTRLTVT.

The chain combines TRBV12-3 or TRBV12-4 with TRBJ1-5; 8 bases are a match to TRBD1. V lost 7 bases and J lost 11; bases outside the gene matches: 10. The CDR3 consists of 13 residues. This chain's CDR3 is CASTRQGLTAQHF. CDR3 nucleotides: TGTGCCAGCACGCGACAGGGGCTCACGGCCCAGCATTTT.

V is TRBV20-1 and J is TRBJ2-5; possibly TRBD1 for D (5 bases). V was shortened by 2 bases and J by 5 bases, with 9 bases between the two germline ends. This CDR3 contains 12 residues. Germline V gene sequence: CDR1 DFQATT, CDR2 SNEGSKA (reference sequence). The CDR3 loop is CSARQGSETQYF. The CDR3 DNA reads TGCAGTGCTAGACAGGGTAGTGAGACCCAGTACTTC.

This rearrangement joins TRBV20-1 to TRBJ2-5, with D perhaps assigned TRBD1 or TRBD2 (6 bases each). Germline-derived CDR1 and CDR2 are DFQATT and SNEGSKA (reference sequence). V was clipped by 3 bases and J by 2 bases, with 13 bases between them. There are 14 residues in the CDR3. The CDR3 DNA reads TGCAGTGCTAGCAGCCGGGGGACACAAGAGACCCAGTACTTC. Its protein is CSASSRGTQETQYF.

CDR3: CASRPPGGDLYNEQFF. The CDR3 DNA reads TGTGCCAGCAGGCCCCCGGGGGGGGACCTCTACAATGAGCAGTTCTTC. The chain links TRBV6-1 to TRBJ2-1; 8 bases fit TRBD2. The CDR3 length is 16 residues. The V gene end was trimmed by 6 bases and the J gene end by 3 bases; junction bases not matched to a gene: 10. Germline lookup yields CDR1 MNHNS and CDR2 SASEGT.

This chain joins TRBV20-1 and TRBJ2-7; the D is unclear. Germline V lookup: CDR1 DFQATT, CDR2 SNEGSKA (reference sequence). The CDR3 length is 13 residues. The V end lost 3 bases, the J end lost 3 bases, and 12 bases lay between the germline ends. This chain's CDR3 is CSARTKNNYEQYF. The CDR3 bases are TGCAGTGCTAGGACGAAGAACAACTACGAGCAGTACTTC.

The chain joins TRBV6-4 to TRBJ2-2; weak D call: TRBD1 (6 bases). V was pared by 4 bases and J by 6 bases, with 12 bases between. The CDR3 runs 14 residues. Germline CDR1 reads MRHNA; CDR2 reads SNTAGT. The CDR3 spells CASSAQQGSGELFF. The CDR3, as DNA: TGTGCCAGCAGTGCTCAACAGGGTTCCGGGGAGCTGTTTTTT.

This clonotype was counted between two and nine times. CDR3 DNA sequence: TGTGCCAGCAGCTACCTGCGACAGGGAAAGGAAGCTTTCTTT. It encodes CASSYLRQGKEAFF. The chain uses TRBV7-2 and TRBJ1-1; 7 nucleotides align to TRBD1. The junction had 10 bases not matched to a gene; V was cut back by 4 bases and J by 8 bases. In germline, CDR1 is SGHTA, CDR2 FQGNSA. The CDR3 runs 14 residues. The complete variable domain, with remaining parts taken from reference TRBV7-2 and TRBJ1-1, reads GAGVSQSPSNKVTEKGKDVELRCDPISGHTALYWYRQSLGQGLEFLIYFQGNSAPDKSGLPSDRFSAERTGGSVSTLTIQRTQQEDSAVYLCASSYLRQGKEAFFGQGTRLTVV.

The rearrangement links TRBV7-2 to TRBJ2-3; D may be TRBD2 (6 bases). Germline V gene data show CDR1 as SGHTA and CDR2 as FQGNSA. This CDR3 spans 13 amino acids. V lost 3 bases to trimming and J lost 6 bases, with 10 bases between them. The CDR3 loop is CASSFAGIDTQYF. Written as DNA, the CDR3 is TGTGCCAGCAGCTTCGCGGGAATCGATACGCAGTATTTT.

J is TRBJ2-1 and V is TRBV20-1, with 9 bases matching TRBD2. J was trimmed by 9 bases and V by 2 bases; bases with no gene match: 8. The CDR3 contains 14 residues. The germline V gene encodes CDR1 DFQATT and CDR2 SNEGSKA (reference sequence). The CDR3 sequence: CSARWLAGKGEQFF. CDR3 bases: TGCAGTGCTAGATGGCTAGCGGGAAAGGGTGAGCAGTTCTTC.

This clonotype was detected only a few times. The rearrangement links TRBV20-1 to TRBJ2-1; the match to TRBD2 covers 10 bases. The germline V gene has CDR1 DFQATT and CDR2 SNEGSKA (reference sequence). The ends lost 7 bases at V and 10 bases at J; junction bases unmatched: 7. This CDR3 is built from 12 residues. The CDR3 nucleotides are TGCAGTGGCAGCGGGGGGGCCAGGGAGCAGTTCTTC. It specifies CSGSGGAREQFF.

This clonotype was seen more than once but under ten times. V and J are TRBV3-1 and TRBJ2-1; tentative D call: TRBD2 (6 bases). V gave up 4 bases and J gave up 0 bases, with 16 bases separating them. The CDR3 is 17 amino acids. Germline V gene sequence: CDR1 LGHDT, CDR2 YNNKEL (reference sequence). Here the CDR3 reads CASSLAPRGSSYNEQFF. CDR3 bases: TGTGCCAGCAGCCTTGCCCCCCGGGGGAGCTCCTACAATGAGCAGTTCTTC.

The rearrangement uses TRBV5-1 and TRBJ2-5; possible D gene TRBD2, 6 bases. The V end was cut by 4 bases, the J end by 1 base, with 8 bases between. Germline lookup yields CDR1 SGHRS and CDR2 YFSETQ. This CDR3 has 13 amino acids. Here the CDR3 DNA reads TGCGCCAGCAGCGGGGACTTCCAAGAGACCCAGTACTTC. Encoded protein: CASSGDFQETQYF.

CDR3 residues: CASSYGLTGEPPDTQYF. The CDR3, as DNA: TGTGCCAGCAGTTACGGCTTGACGGGAGAACCCCCAGATACGCAGTATTTT. This chain links TRBV6-5 with TRBJ2-3; weak D call: TRBD2 (6 bases). The CDR3 sequence is 17 residues long. Germline V CDR1 and CDR2: MNHEY, SVGAGI. Trimming left V 2 bases short and J 4 bases short, with 19 bases between.

The V gene is TRBV7-2, the J gene TRBJ2-5, with a tentative D call TRBD2 (5 bases). The germline V gene has CDR1 SGHTA and CDR2 FQGNSA. CDR3 length: 14 residues. With 4 bases removed from V and 4 bases from J, the gap between germline ends came to 13 bases. DNA for the CDR3: TGTGCCAGCAGCTCCACTAGGAGTGGAGAGACCCAGTACTTC. As protein: CASSSTRSGETQYF.

V and J are TRBV7-3 and TRBJ2-5; D unclear. V lost 1 base to trimming and J lost 1 base, with 7 bases between them. The CDR3 has 14 amino acids. Germline CDR1 SGHTA, CDR2 FQGTGA. CDR3 nucleotide sequence: TGTGCCAGCAGCTTAAATACAGCCCAAGAGACCCAGTACTTC. Protein product: CASSLNTAQETQYF.

This clonotype was seen a few times. The V gene is TRBV20-1, the J gene TRBJ2-7, with D uncertain. Per germline, CDR1 DFQATT and CDR2 SNEGSKA (reference sequence). V dropped 5 bases and J dropped 2 bases, with 13 bases sitting between them. CDR3 length equals 13 residues. The CDR3 is CSAPLPSAYEQYF. For the CDR3, the DNA is TGCAGTGCTCCTCTACCTTCCGCCTACGAGCAGTACTTC.

This clonotype was observed a few times. The chain has TRBV12-3 or TRBV12-4 and TRBJ2-7; 8 bases fit TRBD2. V lost 6 bases to trimming and J lost 4 bases; unmatched junction nucleotides: 8. The CDR3 covers 14 residues. The CDR3 bases are TGTGCCAGCAGGCCTGTGCGGGGGGCTTACGAGCAGTACTTC. Its translation: CASRPVRGAYEQYF.

The chain is built from TRBV7-2 and TRBJ1-3, with TRBD1 matching 8 bases. The V gene's germline CDR1 is SGHTA and CDR2 FQGNSA. The CDR3 is 15 amino acids. J gave up 10 bases and V 1 base, and 9 bases lay outside the gene matches. The CDR3 sequence: CASSLVYDRGVTIYF. The CDR3 DNA is TGTGCCAGCAGCTTAGTATATGACAGGGGCGTGACCATATATTTT.

The chain links TRBV7-6 to TRBJ2-1; possibly TRBD2 for D (5 bases). Deletions cut 5 bases from V and 10 bases from J, with 12 bases between. The CDR3 has 12 amino acids. CDR1 and CDR2 (germline): SGHVS, FNYEAQ. The CDR3 sequence: CASSPRGLEQFF. CDR3 coding DNA: TGTGCCAGCAGCCCCCGGGGTTTAGAGCAGTTCTTC.

The chain employs TRBV11-2 and TRBJ1-2; no firm D call. The CDR3 is made up of 13 amino acids. The ends were cut back, 1 base at V and 8 bases at J, with 11 bases in the middle. The germline gives CDR1 SGHAT, CDR2 FQNNGV. The CDR3 DNA reads TGTGCCAGCAGCTTAGGTTCGGTGAGGGGCTACACCTTC. It specifies CASSLGSVRGYTF.

This clonotype was recorded a few times. The chain couples TRBV5-1 to TRBJ2-7; 14 bases map to TRBD2. The germline V gene encodes CDR1 SGHRS and CDR2 YFSETQ. The V and J ends lost 3 bases and 3 bases, in that order; junction bases with no gene match: 5. The CDR3 is 16 residues long. In nucleotides, the CDR3 is TGCGCCAGCAGCTCTGGACTAGCGGGAGGTTTCTACGAGCAGTACTTC. Translating gives CASSSGLAGGFYEQYF.

This clonotype was detected ten times or more. The V call is TRBV6-1, the J call TRBJ2-3, with 11 positions matching TRBD2. V gave up 7 bases and J gave up 6 bases; unmatched junction bases: 6. Germline loops: CDR1 MNHNS, CDR2 SASEGT. The CDR3 runs 14 residues. The CDR3 DNA is TGTGCCAGCAAGACACGACTAGCGGGGGATACGCAGTATTTT. It translates to CASKTRLAGDTQYF.

The chain couples TRBV7-9 to TRBJ2-7; D call uncertain. Germline loops: CDR1 SEHNR, CDR2 FQNEAQ (reference sequence). This CDR3 region has 13 residues. The V and J ends lost 5 bases and 0 bases respectively, with 8 bases between them. The DNA of the CDR3 is TGTGCCAGCAGCATCCGGGCCTCCTACGAGCAGTACTTC. Translating gives CASSIRASYEQYF.

The chain couples TRBV7-9 to TRBJ2-3; TRBD1 aligns across 7 bases. V shed 10 bases, J shed 1 base, and the junction held 5 bases outside the gene matches. CDR1 and CDR2 (germline): SEHNR, FQNEAQ (reference sequence). This CDR3 region has 13 residues. Written as DNA, the CDR3 is TGTGCCACCAGGACAGGAGGCACAGATACGCAGTATTTT. Translating gives CATRTGGTDTQYF.

This clonotype was counted between two and nine times. This rearrangement joins TRBV7-9 to TRBJ2-1; D possibly corresponds to TRBD2 (5 bases). The CDR3 spans 15 residues. The V gene lost 1 base and the J gene lost 7 bases, with 14 bases spanning the gap. Germline V gene data show CDR1 as SEHNR and CDR2 as FQNEAQ (reference sequence). The CDR3 loop reads CASSLVSSGYNEQFF. The CDR3 region has the DNA TGTGCCAGCAGCTTAGTCTCATCGGGGTATAATGAGCAGTTCTTC.

The J gene is TRBJ2-2, the V gene TRBV14; D possibly matches TRBD1 or TRBD2 (5 bases each). V gave up 3 bases and J gave up 0 bases, with 17 bases separating them. The CDR3 has 18 amino acids. Germline CDR1 SGHDN, CDR2 FVKESK. DNA of the CDR3: TGTGCCAGCAGCCAGGGGTACGGGGCTCCTTCGAACACCGGGGAGCTGTTTTTT. This sequence encodes CASSQGYGAPSNTGELFF.